The clone carrying this TCR beta chain was picked up many times. One end of the junction varies from germline; a read error may be responsible. In germline, CDR1 is SGHAT, CDR2 FQNNGV. CDR3 length: 15 residues. This entry comes from a study of human T cells and chemical hapten exposure. TCRdb re-called the RACE reads through MiXCR, storing one row per CDR3 protein. Of a few hundred thousand distinct CDR3 sequences in the sample, approximately 5.8% were seen once. Regarding time point: pre-sensitization, week 0. Stated treatment: therapeutic diphenylcyclopropenone sensitization with weekly scalp DPC. This chain connects TRBV11-2 to TRBJ2-7; perhaps TRBD2 as D (5 bases). The source of this sequence is a woman aged 18 to 35 with alopecia areata. Some clones in this sample may be carry-over from other donors' samples. The sequencing here drew on whole blood, taken in connection with sensitization to the hapten diphenylcyclopropenone (DPC). The CDR3 here is CASSLATAYRTGKRF. The CDR3 region has the DNA TGTGCCAGCAGCTTAGCAACAGCCTACCGTACCGGGAAGAGGTTC.